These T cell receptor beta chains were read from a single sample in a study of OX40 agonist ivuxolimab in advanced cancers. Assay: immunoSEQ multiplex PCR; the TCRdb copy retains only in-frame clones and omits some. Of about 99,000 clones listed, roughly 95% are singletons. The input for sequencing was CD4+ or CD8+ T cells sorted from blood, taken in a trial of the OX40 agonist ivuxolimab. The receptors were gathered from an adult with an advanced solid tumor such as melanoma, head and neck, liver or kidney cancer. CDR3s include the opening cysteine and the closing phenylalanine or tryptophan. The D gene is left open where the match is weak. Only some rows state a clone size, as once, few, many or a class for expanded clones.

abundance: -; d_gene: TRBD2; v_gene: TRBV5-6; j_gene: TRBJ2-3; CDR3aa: CASSLLGLAGRDGDTQYF; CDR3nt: TGTGCCAGCAGCTTGCTGGGGCTAGCGGGGCGCGATGGAGATACGCAGTATTTT
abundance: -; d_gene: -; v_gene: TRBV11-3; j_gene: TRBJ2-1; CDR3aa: CASSPRDGPYNEQFF; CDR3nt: TGTGCCAGCAGCCCCCGGGACGGACCCTACAATGAGCAGTTCTTC
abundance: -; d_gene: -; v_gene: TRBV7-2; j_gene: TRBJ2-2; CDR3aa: CASSLLSGNTGELFF; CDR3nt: TGTGCCAGCAGCTTGCTAAGCGGGAACACCGGGGAGCTGTTTTTT
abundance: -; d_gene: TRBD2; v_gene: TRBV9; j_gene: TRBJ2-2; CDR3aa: CASSVSGRNTGELFF; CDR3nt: TGTGCCAGCAGCGTTAGCGGGAGGAACACCGGGGAGCTGTTTTTT
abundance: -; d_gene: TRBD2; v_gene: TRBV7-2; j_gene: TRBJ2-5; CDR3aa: CASSPAGEGETQYF; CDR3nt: TGTGCCAGCAGTCCAGCGGGAGAGGGGGAGACCCAGTACTTC
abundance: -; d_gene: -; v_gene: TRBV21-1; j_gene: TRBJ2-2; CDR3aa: CASSRGGVRVMNTGELFF; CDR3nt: TGTGCCAGCAGCAGAGGGGGCGTCAGGGTAATGAACACCGGGGAGCTGTTTTTT
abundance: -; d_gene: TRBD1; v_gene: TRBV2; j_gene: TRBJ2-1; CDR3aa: CASSGGTGIYNEQFF; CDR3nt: TGTGCCAGCAGTGGGGGGACAGGGATCTACAATGAGCAGTTCTTC
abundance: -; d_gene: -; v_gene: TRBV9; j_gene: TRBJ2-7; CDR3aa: CASSVGAGDYEQYF; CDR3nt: TGTGCCAGCAGCGTAGGGGCAGGGGACTACGAGCAGTACTTC
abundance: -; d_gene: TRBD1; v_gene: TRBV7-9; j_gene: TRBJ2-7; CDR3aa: CASSSSGTGNEQYF; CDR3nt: TGTGCCAGCAGCTCGTCCGGGACAGGGAACGAGCAGTACTTC
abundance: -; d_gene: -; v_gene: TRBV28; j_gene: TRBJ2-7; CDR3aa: CASSVMREQYF; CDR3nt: TGTGCCAGCAGCGTGATGCGCGAGCAGTACTTC
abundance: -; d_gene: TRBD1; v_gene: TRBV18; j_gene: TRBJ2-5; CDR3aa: CASSRTGGQETQYF; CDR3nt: TGTGCCAGCTCGCGGACAGGGGGGCAAGAGACCCAGTACTTC
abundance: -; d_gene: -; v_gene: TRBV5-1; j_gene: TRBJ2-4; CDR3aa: CASSLGQVAKNIQYF; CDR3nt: TGCGCCAGCAGCTTGGGACAGGTAGCCAAAAACATTCAGTACTTC
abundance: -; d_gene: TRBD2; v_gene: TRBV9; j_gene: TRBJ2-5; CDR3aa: CASSVGFRAGDETQYF; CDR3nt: TGTGCCAGCAGCGTAGGATTCCGAGCGGGGGACGAGACCCAGTACTTC
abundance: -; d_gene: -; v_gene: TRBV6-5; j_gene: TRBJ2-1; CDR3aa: CASSYPGYHEQFF; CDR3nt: TGTGCCAGCAGTTACCCGGGGTACCATGAGCAGTTCTTC
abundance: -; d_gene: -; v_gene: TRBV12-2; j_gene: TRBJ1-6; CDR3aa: CASRLAGPGWRSYNSPLHF; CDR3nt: TGTGCAAGTCGCTTAGCCGGGCCAGGGTGGAGGTCCTATAATTCACCCCTCCACTTT
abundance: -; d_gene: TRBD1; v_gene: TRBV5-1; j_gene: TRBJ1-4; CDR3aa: CASSPGTGREKLFF; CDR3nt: TGCGCCAGCAGCCCCGGGACAGGGAGGGAAAAACTGTTTTTT
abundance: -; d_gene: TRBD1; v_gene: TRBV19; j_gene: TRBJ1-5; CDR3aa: CASGTGHSNQPQHF; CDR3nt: TGTGCCAGTGGGACAGGCCATAGCAATCAGCCCCAGCATTTT
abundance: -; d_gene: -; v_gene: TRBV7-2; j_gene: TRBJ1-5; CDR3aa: CASSSEAQPQHF; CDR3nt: TGTGCCAGCAGCTCCGAGGCACAGCCCCAGCATTTT
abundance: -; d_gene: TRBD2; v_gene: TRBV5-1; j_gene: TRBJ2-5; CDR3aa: CASSLGLAGGLETQYF; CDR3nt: TGCGCCAGCAGCTTGGGACTAGCGGGGGGGCTAGAGACCCAGTACTTC
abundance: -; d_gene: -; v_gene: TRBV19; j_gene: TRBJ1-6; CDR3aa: CASRTGGAAPALHF; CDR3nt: TGTGCCAGTAGAACGGGAGGGGCCGCCCCCGCCCTCCACTTT
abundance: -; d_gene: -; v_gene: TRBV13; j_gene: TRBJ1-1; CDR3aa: CASSIGQRGAFF; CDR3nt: TGTGCCAGCAGCATTGGACAAAGAGGAGCTTTCTTT
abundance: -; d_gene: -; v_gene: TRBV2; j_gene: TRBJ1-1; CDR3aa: CASSENIVSYTEAFF; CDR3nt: TGTGCCAGCAGTGAAAACATCGTCAGCTACACTGAAGCTTTCTTT
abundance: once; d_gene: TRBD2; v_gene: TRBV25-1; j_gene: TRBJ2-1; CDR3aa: CASSASSGGFDEQFF; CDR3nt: TGTGCCAGCAGTGCGTCTAGCGGGGGTTTTGATGAGCAGTTCTTC
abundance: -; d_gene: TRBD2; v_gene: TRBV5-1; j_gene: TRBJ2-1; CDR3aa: CASSLGRLAGHNEQFF; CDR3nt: TGCGCCAGCAGCTTGGGTAGACTAGCGGGGCACAATGAGCAGTTCTTC
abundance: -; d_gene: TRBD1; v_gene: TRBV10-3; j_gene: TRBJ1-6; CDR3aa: CAISPGQGSGISPLHF; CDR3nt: TGTGCCATCAGCCCGGGACAGGGGAGTGGGATTTCACCCCTCCACTTT
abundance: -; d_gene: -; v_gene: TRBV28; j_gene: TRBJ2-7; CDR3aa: CASSLKAGEGYEQYF; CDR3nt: TGTGCCAGCAGTTTAAAGGCAGGGGAAGGGTACGAGCAGTACTTC
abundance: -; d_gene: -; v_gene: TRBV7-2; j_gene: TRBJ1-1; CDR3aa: CASSFTGTSGRGTEAFF; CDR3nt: TGTGCCAGCAGCTTTACCGGGACATCTGGAAGAGGAACTGAAGCTTTCTTT
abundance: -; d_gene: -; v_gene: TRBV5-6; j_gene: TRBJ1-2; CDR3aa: CASSLVGGNYGYTF; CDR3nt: TGTGCCAGCAGCTTGGTCGGGGGCAACTATGGCTACACCTTC